This T cell receptor (beta chain) appears in the sequencing data of a study of blood T cell repertoires in COVID-19. Assay: immunoSEQ multiplex PCR; the TCRdb copy retains only in-frame clones and omits some. The sample shows 100,000 to 150,000 clones, approximately 86% of them seen only once. This TCR was sampled from a woman aged 45-59 years who had recovered from COVID-19. The sample comprised PBMCs or T cells enriched from blood (not recorded which).

The chain's CDR3 is CASSTGQVGGGYTF. The CDR3 DNA sequence: TGCGCCAGCAGCACAGGACAAGTAGGTGGTGGCTACACCTTC. This chain connects TRBV5-1 to TRBJ1-2; tentatively, D is TRBD1 (5 bases). The CDR3 has 14 residues. V lost 4 bases and J lost 7, with 17 bases in between. Germline CDR1 reads SGHRS; CDR2 reads YFSETQ.